The source of this T cell receptor beta chain is a study of T cell responses to AZD1222 COVID-19 vaccine. Profiling relied on immunoSEQ multiplex PCR, and the TCRdb table lists in-frame clones only, not all of them. The sample consists of approximately 70,000 clones, 70% to 90% of them appearing once. Germline CDR1 is KGHDR and CDR2 is SFDVKD. V lost 7 bases, J lost 7 bases, and 19 bases lay in between. This CDR3 spans 15 amino acids. The sequence came from an adult in good health. J is TRBJ1-5 and V is TRBV24-1; D remains ambiguous. The sequencing used peripheral blood, collected on day 0 of AZD1222 vaccination. The CDR3 region is CATSGWEASGQPQHF. The CDR3 nucleotides read TGTGCCACCAGCGGGTGGGAGGCTTCGGGCCAGCCCCAGCATTTT.